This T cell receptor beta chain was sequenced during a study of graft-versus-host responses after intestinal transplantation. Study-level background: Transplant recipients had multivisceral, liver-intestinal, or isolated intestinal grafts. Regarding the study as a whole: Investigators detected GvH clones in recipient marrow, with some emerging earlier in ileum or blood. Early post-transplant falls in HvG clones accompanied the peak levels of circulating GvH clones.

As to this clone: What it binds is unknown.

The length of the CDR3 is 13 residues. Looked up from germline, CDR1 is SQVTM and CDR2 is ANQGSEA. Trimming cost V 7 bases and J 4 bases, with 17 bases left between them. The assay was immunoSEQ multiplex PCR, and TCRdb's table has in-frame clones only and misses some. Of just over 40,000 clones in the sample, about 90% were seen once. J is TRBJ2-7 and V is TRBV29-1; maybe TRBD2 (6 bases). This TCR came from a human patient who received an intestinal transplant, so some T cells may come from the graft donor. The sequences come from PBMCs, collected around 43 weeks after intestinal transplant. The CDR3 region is CSAGPGRGYEQYF. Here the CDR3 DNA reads TGCAGCGCCGGACCCGGGAGAGGTTACGAGCAGTACTTC.